Shown below are 17 T cell receptor beta chains from a single sample sequenced in a study of regulatory T cells in long-lasting Graves disease. Time point described: newly diagnosed GD, antithyroid drugs for less than 3 months. TCR sequences were obtained from RNA taken from PBMCs. Building of the TCR beta libraries involved iRepertoire HTBI primers and Arm-PCR of CDR3 regions. MiXCR was run by TCRdb on the multiplex PCR reads, yielding one entry per CDR3 protein. This table has roughly 440,000 distinct CDR3 sequences, 16% appearing once. The sample also formed part of further work on T cells in Graves' hyperthyroidism and ophthalmopathy.

The source material was peripheral blood mononuclear cells (PBMCs), sampled at new diagnosis, from a patient treated with antithyroid drugs. Receptor source: a woman between 18 and 29 years old with Graves disease.

To note about this clonotype: A read error is possible here, since a much larger clone lies one base away. The chain employs TRBV30 and TRBJ2-1; TRBD1 or TRBD2 may be the D gene (5 bases each). Germline values: CDR1 GTSNPN, CDR2 SVGIG (reference sequence). This CDR3 region has 13 residues. With 2 bases removed from V and 13 bases from J, the gap between germline ends came to 18 bases. The CDR3 DNA reads TGTGCCTGGAGTCGGGGCGGCCAAGAGACCCAGTTCTTC. It specifies CAWSRGGQETQFF.

This clonotype occurred a few times. This chain joins TRBV30 and TRBJ1-5, with D possibly TRBD1 on 5 matching bases. Germline V gene sequence: CDR1 GTSNPN, CDR2 SVGIG (reference sequence). This CDR3 contains 12 residues. Trimming took 0 bases from V and 5 from J, leaving 5 bases between them. The DNA for the CDR3 is TGTGCCTGGAGTGTACAGGATCAGCCCCAGCATTTT. Translating it yields CAWSVQDQPQHF. The whole variable domain, filled in from reference TRBV30 and TRBJ1-5, reads SQTIHQWPATLVQPVGSPLSLECTVEGTSNPNLYWYRQAAGRGLQLLFYSVGIGQISSEVPQNLSASRPQDRQFILSSKKLLLSDSGFYLCAWSVQDQPQHFGDGTRLSIL.

In its sample, this clonotype was seen many times. This chain connects TRBV27 to TRBJ2-3; no definite D call. Trimming pared 4 bases from V and 2 bases from J, leaving 13 bases between. Germline CDR1 reads MNHEY; CDR2 reads SMNVEV (reference sequence). The CDR3 is made up of 15 amino acids. DNA for the CDR3: TGTGCCAGCAGTTCTCTCGGCTACCTCACAGATACGCAGTATTTT. As protein: CASSSLGYLTDTQYF.

V gene TRBV12-3 or TRBV12-4 combines with J gene TRBJ2-7; 9 bases line up with TRBD2. After removal of 4 bases from V and 4 bases from J, the junction contained 11 bases not matched to a gene. This CDR3 region has 16 residues. CDR3 protein: CASSSESGRFRYEQYF. Here the CDR3 DNA reads TGTGCCAGCAGTTCAGAAAGCGGGAGGTTTCGATACGAGCAGTACTTC.

This clonotype was picked up one time. The chain uses TRBV7-6 and TRBJ1-1; D gene uncertain. There are 15 residues in the CDR3. Trimming took off 1 base at V and 0 bases at J, with 9 bases between the two ends. From germline, CDR1 is SGHVS and CDR2 FNYEAQ. CDR3 loop: CASSLEADMNTEAFF. The CDR3 DNA reads as TGTGCCAGCAGCTTAGAAGCCGATATGAACACTGAAGCTTTCTTT.

As regards this clonotype: Compared with germline, one end of the junction differs, possibly owing to a read error. The rearrangement uses TRBV11-2 and TRBJ2-2; 8 bases are shared with TRBD2. The CDR3 has 18 residues. Germline V gene lookup returns CDR1 SGHAT and CDR2 FQNNGV. Written as DNA, the CDR3 is TGTGCCAGCAGCTTATACGCCCGGGGTAGCGGGAACGCCGGGGAGCTGTTTTTT. This codes for CASSLYARGSGNAGELFF.

This clonotype was counted ten times or more. The chain is built from TRBV24-1 and TRBJ2-3, with 11 positions matching TRBD2. This CDR3 spans 17 amino acids. V dropped 2 bases and J dropped 6; count of bases not matched to a gene: 9. Germline assignment: CDR1 KGHDR and CDR2 SFDVKD. Here the CDR3 reads CATSDYRLAGGSDTQYF. Here the CDR3 DNA reads TGTGCCACCAGTGATTATCGGCTAGCGGGAGGTTCGGATACGCAGTATTTT.

J is TRBJ2-2 and V is TRBV15; D is unclear. The V and J ends lost 0 bases and 4 bases respectively, with 9 bases between them. The germline gives CDR1 LNHNV, CDR2 YYDKDF (reference sequence). The CDR3 length is 15 residues. The CDR3: CATSRDSRRTGELFF. CDR3 DNA sequence: TGTGCCACCAGCAGAGATTCCAGGCGCACCGGGGAGCTGTTTTTT.

This clonotype was counted many times. The chain joins TRBV12-3 or TRBV12-4 to TRBJ2-1; D unclear. Trimming took 2 bases from V and 13 from J, leaving 15 bases between them. The CDR3 consists of 13 residues. The CDR3 sequence is CASSLSAQSLQFF. CDR3 sequence (DNA): TGTGCCAGCAGTTTATCGGCTCAGAGTCTTCAGTTCTTC.

This clonotype was seen at least ten times. CDR3 protein: CASSLADRRNTEAFF. As DNA, the CDR3 is TGTGCCAGCAGTTTGGCGGACAGGAGGAACACTGAAGCTTTCTTT. This rearrangement joins TRBV12-3 or TRBV12-4 to TRBJ1-1; TRBD1 matches 7 bases. CDR3 length: 15 amino acids. The junction had 5 bases not matched to a gene; V was cut back by 3 bases and J by 1 base.

This chain uses TRBV28 with TRBJ2-1, with TRBD2 matching over 11 bases. V dropped 6 bases and J dropped 5; count of bases not matched to a gene: 6. Germline CDR1 and CDR2: MDHEN and SYDVKM. The CDR3 has 15 residues. The CDR3 sequence is CASSRGLAENNEQFF. CDR3 sequence (DNA): TGTGCCAGCAGCCGGGGACTAGCGGAGAACAATGAGCAGTTCTTC.

V usage is TRBV9 and J usage is TRBJ1-3; perhaps TRBD1 as D (6 bases). With 3 bases removed from V and 7 bases from J, the gap between germline ends came to 20 bases. The CDR3 totals 16 residues. Germline assignment: CDR1 SGDLS and CDR2 YYNGEE. The CDR3 here is CASSDGQSREWNTIYF. For the CDR3, the DNA is TGTGCCAGCAGCGACGGACAGAGTAGGGAGTGGAACACCATATATTTT.

The rearrangement uses TRBV6-2 or TRBV6-3 and TRBJ2-3, with unresolved D. CDR1 and CDR2 (germline): MNHEY, SVGEGT. This CDR3 is 9 amino acids long. The ends were cut back, 10 bases at V and 5 bases at J, with 4 bases in the middle. In DNA form, the CDR3 reads TGTGCCACCCAAGATACGCAGTATTTT. Amino acids: CATQDTQYF.

This clonotype came up many times. The chain carries TRBV30 and TRBJ2-7, with 8 bases aligning to TRBD1. The junction had 1 base not matched to a gene; V was cut back by 5 bases and J by 1 base. This CDR3 contains 12 residues. The germline V gene encodes CDR1 GTSNPN and CDR2 SVGIG (reference sequence). CDR3 bases: TGTGCCTGGGACAGGGGTTCCTACGAGCAGTACTTC. This encodes CAWDRGSYEQYF.

The chain has TRBV28 and TRBJ2-7; D not resolved. This CDR3 is 11 amino acids long. The V end lost 3 bases, the J end lost 6 bases, and 6 bases lay between the germline ends. Germline V gives CDR1 MDHEN, CDR2 SYDVKM. CDR3 protein: CASSFILEQYF. The CDR3 DNA is TGTGCCAGCAGTTTTATACTCGAGCAGTACTTC.

This clonotype occurred a few times. This chain links TRBV10-2 with TRBJ2-3, with 14 nucleotides matching TRBD2. CDR1 is WSHSY, CDR2 SAAADI, per germline. The V segment lost 6 bases and the J segment 1 base; nucleotides outside the gene matches: 3. This CDR3 region has 16 residues. CDR3: CASRRGLAGGTDTQYF. The DNA of the CDR3 is TGCGCCAGCAGAAGGGGACTAGCGGGAGGCACAGATACGCAGTATTTT.

This clonotype has just a few counts. This chain links TRBV18 with TRBJ2-7, with no clear D. Trimming took off 3 bases at V and 5 bases at J, with 14 bases between the two ends. Germline CDR1 and CDR2: KGHSH and LQKENI. This CDR3 spans 14 amino acids. CDR3 bases: TGTGCCAGCTCACCCTTCCCATCCCCTAACGAGCAGTACTTC. Its translation is CASSPFPSPNEQYF.